These 30 T cell receptor beta chains were sequenced from one sample in a study of Ad26.COV2.S vaccination and SARS-CoV-2 variants. Using immunoSEQ multiplex PCR, the repertoire was profiled, and TCRdb retains in-frame clones only, with some absent. The data contain 510,000 or so clones, around nine tenths of them singletons. Treatment defined: some 19 received Ad26.COV2.S at low or high dose, single or two shots; about 5 received placebo; per-sample allocation not given. Collection of the samples took place on day 63 after the first injection of vaccine or placebo. The sample consisted of peripheral blood, taken in a trial of Ad26.COV2.S vaccine versus placebo. The receptors originated from a person aged 18-60 years who received the Ad26.COV2.S COVID-19 vaccine or a placebo.

The rearrangement uses TRBV11-2 and TRBJ2-2, with TRBD2 matching 7 bases. The V gene's germline CDR1 is SGHAT and CDR2 FQNNGV. V gave up 1 base and J gave up 3 bases; unmatched junction bases: 2. The CDR3 contains 15 residues. In DNA, the CDR3 is TGTGCCAGCAGCTTAGCGGGAGGTTACACCGGGGAGCTGTTTTTT. It specifies CASSLAGGYTGELFF.

The V and J genes are TRBV2 and TRBJ2-5; 8 nucleotides agree with TRBD1. This CDR3 has 14 residues. V trimming: 6 bases; J trimming: 0 bases; junction bases outside the gene matches: 3. The germline V gene encodes CDR1 SNHLY and CDR2 FYNNEI. This CDR3 reads CASSKDRDQETQYF. CDR3 nucleotides: TGTGCCAGCAGCAAGGACAGGGACCAAGAGACCCAGTACTTC.

The chain joins TRBV7-2 to TRBJ2-3; D remains ambiguous. This CDR3 has 14 amino acids. V was clipped by 5 bases and J by 3 bases, with 12 bases between them. Germline CDR1 is SGHTA and CDR2 is FQGNSA. The CDR3 reads CASSLQTLTDTQYF. The CDR3 coding sequence is TGTGCCAGCAGCCTACAGACCCTTACAGATACGCAGTATTTT.

This clone was detected a few times. The chain recombines TRBV6-6 with TRBJ2-3; 9 positions agree with TRBD1. Germline V gene sequence: CDR1 MNHNY, CDR2 SVGAGI (reference sequence). The CDR3 length is 15 residues. V dropped 6 bases and J dropped 1; count of bases not matched to a gene: 5. As DNA, the CDR3 is TGTGCCAGCAGACCCCGGGACAGGGGCACAGATACGCAGTATTTT. Residues: CASRPRDRGTDTQYF.

The chain is built from TRBV5-6 and TRBJ2-5; weak D call: TRBD1 (6 bases). CDR3 length equals 16 residues. Germline CDR1 reads SGHDT; CDR2 reads YYEEEE. V was cut by 3 bases and J by 2 bases, with 17 bases left in between. CDR3 nucleotides: TGTGCCAGCAGCTCCTGGATAAACAGGGAGCAAGAGACCCAGTACTTC. Its translation is CASSSWINREQETQYF.

J is TRBJ2-5 and V is TRBV6-1; 12 nucleotides match TRBD2. Germline values: CDR1 MNHNS, CDR2 SASEGT. The CDR3 totals 18 residues. V dropped 1 base and J dropped 6; count of bases not matched to a gene: 12. Here the CDR3 DNA reads TGTGCCAGCAGTGAAGAACCTAGCGGGAGGGCCCGGGGCAAGACCCAGTACTTC. Translation gives CASSEEPSGRARGKTQYF.

The count of this clone is one. The genes are TRBV7-2 and TRBJ2-2, with 8 bases that match TRBD1. The ends lost 2 bases at V and 5 bases at J; junction bases unmatched: 7. Germline V gene data show CDR1 as SGHTA and CDR2 as FQGNSA. The CDR3 consists of 16 residues. CDR3 amino acids: CASSLWSGGQTGELFF. The CDR3 DNA reads as TGTGCCAGCAGCTTATGGTCAGGGGGCCAAACCGGGGAGCTGTTTTTT.

The chain couples TRBV7-2 to TRBJ2-7; 8 bases match TRBD2. Germline V lookup: CDR1 SGHTA, CDR2 FQGNSA. V was clipped by 7 bases and J by 1 base; unmatched bases: 9. CDR3 size: 15 residues. The CDR3 DNA is TGTGCCAGCACCCAGGCCGGGAGGGCGTCCTACGAGCAGTACTTC. Protein sequence: CASTQAGRASYEQYF.

V is TRBV5-1 and J is TRBJ1-2; D remains ambiguous. The germline CDR1 and CDR2 sequences are SGHRS and YFSETQ. Trimming stripped 5 bases from V and 4 bases from J, with 30 bases between. The CDR3 spans 19 residues. CDR3 DNA sequence: TGCGCCAGCAGTGTAGGTGGCAGTGGAGAGATAAAAGGCTCCTATGGCTACACCTTC. It is translated as CASSVGGSGEIKGSYGYTF.

V gene TRBV5-4 combines with J gene TRBJ2-7; the D is unclear. Germline V gene data show CDR1 as SGHNT and CDR2 as YYREEE (reference sequence). V was cut by 5 bases and J by 3 bases, with 12 bases left in between. This CDR3 spans 13 amino acids. CDR3 nucleotide sequence: TGTGCCAGCAGGGCAGCTAACGGCTACGAGCAGTACTTC. It yields the protein CASRAANGYEQYF.

The chain combines TRBV27 with TRBJ2-1, with D unresolved. Germline-derived CDR1 and CDR2 are MNHEY and SMNVEV (reference sequence). The CDR3 is 12 amino acids. The V end was cut by 6 bases, the J end by 4 bases, with 7 bases between. CDR3 in DNA: TGTGCCAGCAGCTTGTCTTACAATGAGCAGTTCTTC. Protein sequence: CASSLSYNEQFF.

The chain carries TRBV20-1 and TRBJ1-1, with a tentative D call TRBD1 (6 bases). V was clipped by 5 bases and J by 10 bases, with 14 bases between them. Germline loops: CDR1 DFQATT, CDR2 SNEGSKA (reference sequence). The CDR3 covers 11 residues. CDR3 nucleotides: TGCAGTGCTTACGTTGTAGGGGGAGCTTTCTTT. This translates into CSAYVVGGAFF.

This clone came up once. The chain combines TRBV20-1 with TRBJ2-4, with 9 bases identical to TRBD1. The CDR3 is 18 residues long. The V segment lost 3 bases and the J segment 0 bases; nucleotides outside the gene matches: 12. Germline-derived CDR1 and CDR2 are DFQATT and SNEGSKA (reference sequence). Here the CDR3 DNA reads TGCAGTGCTAGTTTTGCGACAGGGGGATTGATAGCCAAAAACATTCAGTACTTC. Its translation is CSASFATGGLIAKNIQYF.

The chain employs TRBV12-3 or TRBV12-4 and TRBJ1-1, with unresolved D. V was cut by 3 bases and J by 2 bases, with 7 bases left in between. The CDR3 loop spans 13 amino acids. This chain's CDR3 is CASSLGSNTEAFF. In nucleotides, the CDR3 is TGTGCCAGCAGTTTGGGCAGCAACACTGAAGCTTTCTTT.

The J gene is TRBJ2-1, the V gene TRBV10-3; 9 nucleotides match TRBD1. V shed 8 bases and J 2 bases; nucleotides not matched to a gene: 7. CDR3 length: 15 residues. Per germline, CDR1 ENHRY and CDR2 SYGVKD. CDR3 region: CAIGTGTGTYNEQFF. Written as DNA, the CDR3 is TGTGCCATCGGAACCGGGACAGGGACCTACAATGAGCAGTTCTTC.

This clone appeared once. The chain has TRBV19 and TRBJ2-1; no reliable D call. This CDR3 has 13 residues. The V end lost 5 bases, the J end lost 6 bases, and 11 bases lay between the germline ends. Germline lookup yields CDR1 LNHDA and CDR2 SQIVND (reference sequence). The CDR3 sequence is CASSPPETNEQFF. CDR3 DNA sequence: TGTGCCAGTAGTCCGCCGGAGACCAATGAGCAGTTCTTC.

This chain links TRBV7-2 with TRBJ2-3, with TRBD1 as a possible D gene (6 bases). Trimming shortened V by 4 bases and J by 1 base, and 15 bases separated the two germline ends. CDR1 and CDR2 from the germline V gene are SGHTA and FQGNSA. CDR3 length equals 16 residues. The CDR3 sequence is CASSSSRQARTDTQYF. CDR3 coding DNA: TGTGCCAGCAGCTCGTCGCGACAGGCCCGCACAGATACGCAGTATTTT. The complete variable domain, with remaining parts taken from reference TRBV7-2 and TRBJ2-3, reads GAGVSQSPSNKVTEKGKDVELRCDPISGHTALYWYRQSLGQGLEFLIYFQGNSAPDKSGLPSDRFSAERTGGSVSTLTIQRTQQEDSAVYLCASSSSRQARTDTQYFGPGTRLTVL.

This clone was observed a handful of times. This chain links TRBV24-1 with TRBJ1-2; D gene uncertain. CDR1 is KGHDR and CDR2 is SFDVKD in the germline V gene. The CDR3 length is 12 residues. Trimming removed 3 bases at V and 4 bases at J, with 5 bases between. This CDR3 reads CATSDGLYGYTF. CDR3 DNA sequence: TGTGCCACCAGTGATGGGCTCTATGGCTACACCTTC.

The chain is built from TRBV20-1 and TRBJ2-1; D ambiguous. The V gene lost 5 bases and the J gene lost 6 bases, with 8 bases spanning the gap. This CDR3 has 11 amino acids. In germline, CDR1 is DFQATT, CDR2 SNEGSKA (reference sequence). CDR3 protein: CSAVKSNEQFF. The CDR3 nucleotides read TGCAGTGCTGTCAAGAGCAATGAGCAGTTCTTC.

The V and J genes are TRBV28 and TRBJ2-2; 8 positions agree with TRBD2. V gave up 6 bases and J gave up 0 bases; unmatched junction bases: 18. Germline V gene lookup returns CDR1 MDHEN and CDR2 SYDVKM. This CDR3 region has 20 residues. CDR3 region: CASRNKGWLAGATNTGELFF. The CDR3 DNA is TGTGCCAGCAGGAATAAAGGGTGGCTAGCGGGCGCGACGAACACCGGGGAGCTGTTTTTT. Full variable domain (remainder filled in from reference TRBV28 and TRBJ2-2): DVKVTQSSRYLVKRTGEKVFLECVQDMDHENMFWYRQDPGLGLRLIYFSYDVKMKEKGDIPEGYSVSREKKERFSLILESASTNQTSMYLCASRNKGWLAGATNTGELFFGEGSRLTVL.

The V and J genes are TRBV19 and TRBJ2-1; TRBD1 might be the D (6 bases). CDR1 LNHDA and CDR2 SQIVND come from the germline V gene (reference sequence). The CDR3 totals 16 residues. The V gene lost 4 bases and the J gene lost 7 bases, with 20 bases spanning the gap. CDR3 in amino acids: CASSKRQAQGDNEQFF. The CDR3 DNA follows: TGTGCCAGTAGTAAAAGACAGGCCCAAGGGGATAATGAGCAGTTCTTC.

In its sample, this clone was seen many times. The J gene is TRBJ2-3, the V gene TRBV27; perhaps TRBD1 as D (6 bases). The CDR3 has 15 residues. V was pared by 6 bases and J by 2 bases, with 15 bases between. The V gene's germline CDR1 is MNHEY and CDR2 SMNVEV (reference sequence). The CDR3 region has the DNA TGTGCCAGCAGCCCAACAGGGACCCCCACAGATACGCAGTATTTT. Amino acid sequence: CASSPTGTPTDTQYF.

This chain uses TRBV6-5 with TRBJ2-7; D remains unclear. The CDR3 runs to 11 residues. The germline gives CDR1 MNHEY, CDR2 SVGAGI. Between the trimmed V and J ends, which lost 6 bases and 4 bases, there was a span of 7 bases. DNA for the CDR3: TGTGCCAGCAGGTTTAGATACGAGCAGTACTTC. Encoded protein: CASRFRYEQYF.

The gene calls are TRBV5-1 and TRBJ2-1, with 14 bases fitting TRBD2. Trimming took 4 bases from V and 8 from J; bases not matched to a gene: 8. Germline CDR1 is SGHRS and CDR2 is YFSETQ. The CDR3 contains 16 residues. CDR3 in amino acids: CASSRQPGLAGDEQFF. The CDR3 nucleotides read TGCGCCAGCAGCAGACAACCGGGACTAGCGGGAGATGAGCAGTTCTTC.

This clone was recorded once. The chain joins TRBV2 to TRBJ2-1; weak D call: TRBD1 (6 bases). V was shortened by 6 bases and J by 0 bases, with 12 bases between the two germline ends. CDR3 size: 15 residues. The V gene's germline CDR1 is SNHLY and CDR2 FYNNEI. CDR3 in amino acids: CASSNDRSSYNEQFF. In DNA form, the CDR3 reads TGTGCCAGCAGCAACGACAGGAGCTCCTACAATGAGCAGTTCTTC.

This clone was found a few times. The chain links TRBV20-1 to TRBJ2-7; D possibly matches TRBD1 or TRBD2 (5 bases each). CDR3 size: 11 residues. The V and J ends lost 5 bases and 4 bases respectively, with 9 bases between them. Germline CDR1 and CDR2: DFQATT and SNEGSKA (reference sequence). CDR3 coding DNA: TGCAGTGCTGGGGGTCTTTACGAGCAGTACTTC. It yields the protein CSAGGLYEQYF.

The chain couples TRBV6-1 to TRBJ2-7; D ambiguous. Trimming stripped 0 bases from V and 2 bases from J, with 20 bases between. The germline V gene has CDR1 MNHNS and CDR2 SASEGT. The CDR3 contains 18 residues. The CDR3 DNA sequence: TGTGCCAGCAGTGAAGCTACCGACTTCGGGCCCACTCCCTACGAGCAGTACTTC. Translated: CASSEATDFGPTPYEQYF.

Only one count was recorded for this clone. The chain employs TRBV7-3 and TRBJ1-1; TRBD1 is a possible D gene (6 bases). This CDR3 comprises 14 residues. Trimming left V 5 bases short and J 1 base short, with 11 bases between. The germline V gene encodes CDR1 SGHTA and CDR2 FQGTGA. CDR3 protein: CASSLRGSNTEAFF. The CDR3 coding sequence is TGTGCCAGCAGCCTTAGGGGGTCGAACACTGAAGCTTTCTTT.

This clone was observed once. The chain is built from TRBV27 and TRBJ1-1, with D possibly TRBD1 on 5 matching bases. Trimming left V 5 bases short and J 4 bases short, with 20 bases between. Per germline, CDR1 MNHEY and CDR2 SMNVEV (reference sequence). This CDR3 is 16 amino acids long. The CDR3 loop is CASSRNSRVRGTEAFF. In DNA, the CDR3 is TGTGCCAGCAGTCGAAACAGTCGGGTAAGGGGCACTGAAGCTTTCTTT.

CDR3 loop: CASSLRSGRYVNEQFF. The DNA for the CDR3 is TGTGCCAGCAGTTTACGTAGCGGGAGATATGTCAATGAGCAGTTCTTC. The V call is TRBV27, the J call TRBJ2-1, with 9 bases fitting TRBD2. CDR1 is MNHEY and CDR2 is SMNVEV in the germline V gene (reference sequence). V lost 2 bases and J lost 6; bases outside the gene matches: 8. CDR3 length equals 16 residues.